Listed below are T cell receptor beta chains from one sample, sequenced in a study of vaccination and CD4 T cells after COVID-19. These receptors are not linked to any known antigen. Each CDR3 protein is one row after TCRdb ran MiXCR on the PCR reads. Of 20,000 or so distinct CDR3 sequences listed, around 55% were seen once; the top ten hold about 7%. Sequencing used CD4+ T cells from blood, cultured in vitro. The receptors here all came from a human donor who had recovered from COVID-19. The CDR3 runs from the conserved cysteine through the conserved F or W. A D gene is named only where the DNA matches it firmly. Not every row has a clone size; where given, it reads once, few, many or a size class.

j_call cdr3_length d_call clone_size v_call cdr3_aa cdr3_nt
TRBJ1-5 16 - few TRBV7-2 CASSLSSSLSNQPQHF TGTGCCAGCAGCTTAAGTTCCAGTCTTAGCAATCAGCCCCAGCATTTT
TRBJ2-6 18 - few TRBV7-3 CATREPGQSISGANVLTF TGTGCCACCAGGGAGCCGGGACAAAGTATCTCTGGGGCCAACGTCCTGACTTTC
TRBJ2-2 14 - few TRBV6-5 CASSSLSSRGELFF TGTGCCAGCAGTTCCCTCTCGTCCCGCGGGGAGCTGTTTTTT
TRBJ2-1 13 - - TRBV7-9 CASSLWGDNEQFF TGTGCCAGCTCCCTGTGGGGGGACAATGAGCAGTTCTTC
TRBJ2-2 13 TRBD2 - TRBV20-1 CSVRGGGAGELFF TGCAGTGTTCGGGGGGGCGGGGCCGGGGAGCTGTTTTTT
TRBJ2-3 16 TRBD2 few TRBV14 CASSHPSGTGTDTQYF TGTGCCAGCAGCCACCCTAGCGGGACGGGCACAGATACGCAGTATTTT
TRBJ2-2 15 - few TRBV6-1 CASSEFKGWAGELFF TGTGCCAGCAGTGAATTTAAGGGGTGGGCCGGGGAGCTGTTTTTT
TRBJ1-5 13 - - TRBV19 CASSIGGGKPQHF TGTGCCAGTAGTATAGGGGGAGGGAAGCCCCAGCATTTT
TRBJ2-3 15 - - TRBV11-2 CASSPRLTEEDTQYF TGTGCCAGCAGCCCCCGCTTGACGGAAGAAGATACGCAGTATTTT
TRBJ2-3 12 - - TRBV20-1 CSARGSGDTQYF TGCAGTGCTAGGGGAAGTGGAGATACGCAGTATTTT
TRBJ1-5 16 - - TRBV12-3/TRBV12-4 CASRYTMGRGNQPQHF TGTGCCAGCAGGTACACAATGGGAAGGGGCAATCAGCCCCAGCATTTT
TRBJ2-5 14 - medium-sized TRBV5-1 CASSLSRGRETQYF TGCGCCAGCAGCTTGAGCCGGGGGAGGGAGACCCAGTACTTC
TRBJ2-1 15 - few TRBV24-1 CATSSPSEASNEQFF TGTGCCACCAGCTCCCCCTCTGAGGCCAGCAATGAGCAGTTCTTC
TRBJ1-2 13 TRBD1 - TRBV20-1 CSAETGPTYGYTF TGCAGTGCCGAGACAGGGCCAACCTATGGCTACACCTTC
TRBJ2-1 17 TRBD2 - TRBV4-1 CASSQTPGLARGNEQFF TGCGCCAGCAGCCAAACTCCGGGACTAGCGAGAGGCAATGAGCAGTTCTTC
TRBJ1-2 13 - - TRBV7-9 CASSSLLRRGYTF TGTGCCAGCAGCTCCCTCCTGAGGAGGGGCTACACCTTC
TRBJ2-7 14 TRBD2 - TRBV29-1 CSAKKAGALYEQYF TGCAGCGCAAAGAAAGCGGGAGCACTCTACGAGCAGTACTTC
TRBJ2-3 14 - few TRBV24-1 CATSDPEHTDTQYF TGTGCCACCAGTGATCCGGAACACACAGATACGCAGTATTTT
TRBJ1-2 15 TRBD1 few TRBV20-1 CSARDKGQDVYGYTF TGCAGTGCTAGAGATAAGGGACAGGATGTCTATGGCTACACCTTC
TRBJ2-3 15 - - TRBV6-5 CASSYSLASKDTQYF TGTGCCAGCAGTTACTCGCTAGCGAGCAAAGATACGCAGTATTTT
TRBJ2-6 17 - - TRBV24-1 CATSDNYQGSGANVLTF TGTGCCACCAGTGATAATTATCAGGGTTCTGGGGCCAACGTCCTGACTTTC
TRBJ2-1 14 TRBD2 - TRBV6-4 CASSSSGMGDEQFF TGTGCCAGCAGTTCTAGCGGGATGGGCGATGAGCAGTTCTTC
TRBJ1-2 12 - few TRBV6-1 CASAGQVDGYTF TGTGCCAGCGCCGGACAAGTTGATGGCTACACCTTC
TRBJ2-5 15 TRBD1 - TRBV10-1 CASSKKGTGQETQYF TGCGCCAGCAGTAAAAAAGGGACAGGGCAAGAGACCCAGTACTTC